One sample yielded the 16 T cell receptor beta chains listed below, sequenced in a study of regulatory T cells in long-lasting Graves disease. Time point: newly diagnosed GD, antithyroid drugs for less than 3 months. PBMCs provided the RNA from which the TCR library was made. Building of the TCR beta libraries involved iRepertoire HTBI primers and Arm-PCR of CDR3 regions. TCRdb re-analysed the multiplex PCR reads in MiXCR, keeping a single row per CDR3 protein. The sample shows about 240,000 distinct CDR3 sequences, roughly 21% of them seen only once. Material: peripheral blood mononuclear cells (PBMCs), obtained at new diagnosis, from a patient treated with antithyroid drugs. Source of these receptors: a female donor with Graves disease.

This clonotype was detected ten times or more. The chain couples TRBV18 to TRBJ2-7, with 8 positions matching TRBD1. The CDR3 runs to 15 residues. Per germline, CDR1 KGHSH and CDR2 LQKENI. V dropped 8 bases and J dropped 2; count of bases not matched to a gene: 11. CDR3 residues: CASLPGTGGPYEQYF. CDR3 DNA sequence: TGTGCCAGCCTACCAGGGACAGGTGGGCCCTACGAGCAGTACTTC. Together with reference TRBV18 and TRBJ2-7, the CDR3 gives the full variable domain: NAGVMQNPRHLVRRRGQEARLRCSPMKGHSHVYWYRQLPEEGLKFMVYLQKENIIDESGMPKERFSAEFPKEGPSILRIQQVVRGDSAAYFCASLPGTGGPYEQYFGPGTRLTVT.

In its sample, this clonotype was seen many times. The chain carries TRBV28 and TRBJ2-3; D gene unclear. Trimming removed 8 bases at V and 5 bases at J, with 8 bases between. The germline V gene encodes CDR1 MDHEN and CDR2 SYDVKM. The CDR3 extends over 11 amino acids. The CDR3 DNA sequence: TGTGCCAGCCAAGACCTAGATACGCAGTATTTT. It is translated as CASQDLDTQYF.

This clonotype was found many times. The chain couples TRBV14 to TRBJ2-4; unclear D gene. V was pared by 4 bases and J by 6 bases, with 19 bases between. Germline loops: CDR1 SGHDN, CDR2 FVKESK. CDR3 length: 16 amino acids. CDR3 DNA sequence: TGTGCCAGCAGCCCAGGAGTCGACGCCTTTGGAAACATTCAGTACTTC. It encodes CASSPGVDAFGNIQYF.

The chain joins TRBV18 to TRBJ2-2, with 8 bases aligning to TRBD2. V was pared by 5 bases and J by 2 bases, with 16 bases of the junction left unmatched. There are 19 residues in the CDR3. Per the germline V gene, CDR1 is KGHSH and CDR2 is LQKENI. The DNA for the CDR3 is TGTGCCAGCTCAGCACGAATTCTGGCGGGAGGTGATAACACCGGGGAGCTGTTTTTT. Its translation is CASSARILAGGDNTGELFF. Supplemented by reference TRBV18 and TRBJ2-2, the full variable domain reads NAGVMQNPRHLVRRRGQEARLRCSPMKGHSHVYWYRQLPEEGLKFMVYLQKENIIDESGMPKERFSAEFPKEGPSILRIQQVVRGDSAAYFCASSARILAGGDNTGELFFGEGSRLTVL.

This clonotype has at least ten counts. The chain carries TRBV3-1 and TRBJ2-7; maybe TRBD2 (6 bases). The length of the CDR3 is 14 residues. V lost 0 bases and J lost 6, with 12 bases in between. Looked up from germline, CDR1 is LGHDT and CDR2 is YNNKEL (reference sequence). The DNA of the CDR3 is TGTGCCAGCAGCCAAGATCTCGCGGGGTCCGAGCAGTACTTC. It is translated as CASSQDLAGSEQYF.

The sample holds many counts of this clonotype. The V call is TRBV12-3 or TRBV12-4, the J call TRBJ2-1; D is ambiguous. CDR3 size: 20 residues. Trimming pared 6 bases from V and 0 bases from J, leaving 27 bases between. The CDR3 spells CASRHRPRFLVEPSYNEQFF. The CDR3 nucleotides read TGTGCCAGCAGACACCGCCCAAGATTCCTAGTGGAACCCTCCTACAATGAGCAGTTCTTC.

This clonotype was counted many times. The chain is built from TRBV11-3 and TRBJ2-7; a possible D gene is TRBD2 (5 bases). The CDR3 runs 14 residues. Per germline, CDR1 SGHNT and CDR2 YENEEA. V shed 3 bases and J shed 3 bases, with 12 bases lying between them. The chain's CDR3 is CASSFPGSYYEQYF. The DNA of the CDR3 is TGTGCCAGCAGCTTTCCGGGGAGCTACTACGAGCAGTACTTC.

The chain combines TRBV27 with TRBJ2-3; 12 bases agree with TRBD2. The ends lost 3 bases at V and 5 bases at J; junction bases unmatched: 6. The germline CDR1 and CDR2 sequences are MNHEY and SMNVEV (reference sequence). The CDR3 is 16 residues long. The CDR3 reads CASSLSSGGAVDTQYF. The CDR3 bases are TGTGCCAGCAGTTTGTCTAGCGGGGGGGCGGTAGATACGCAGTATTTT.

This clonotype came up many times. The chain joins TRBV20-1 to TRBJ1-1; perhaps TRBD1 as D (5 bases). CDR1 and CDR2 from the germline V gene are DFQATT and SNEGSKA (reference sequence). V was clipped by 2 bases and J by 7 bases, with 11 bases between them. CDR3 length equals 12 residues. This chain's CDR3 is CSARPGDDEAFF. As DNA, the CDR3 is TGCAGTGCTAGACCGGGGGATGATGAAGCTTTCTTT.

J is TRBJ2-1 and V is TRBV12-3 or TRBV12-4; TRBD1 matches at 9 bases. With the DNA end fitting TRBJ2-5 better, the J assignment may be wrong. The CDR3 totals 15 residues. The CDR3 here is CASRPPGQGEETQYF. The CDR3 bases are TGTGCCAGCAGACCGCCGGGACAGGGAGAGGAGACCCAGTACTTC.

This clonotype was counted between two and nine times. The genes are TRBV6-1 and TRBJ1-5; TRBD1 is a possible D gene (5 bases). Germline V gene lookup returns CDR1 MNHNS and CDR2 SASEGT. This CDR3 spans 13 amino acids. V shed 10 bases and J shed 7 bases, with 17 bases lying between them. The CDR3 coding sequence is TGTGCCACTGAGATCCAGGGAGGACAGCCCCAGCATTTT. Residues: CATEIQGGQPQHF.

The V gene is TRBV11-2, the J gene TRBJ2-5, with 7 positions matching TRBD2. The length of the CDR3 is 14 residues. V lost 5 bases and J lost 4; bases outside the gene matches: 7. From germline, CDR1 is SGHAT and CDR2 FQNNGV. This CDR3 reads CASSPGLRGETQYF. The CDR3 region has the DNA TGTGCCAGCAGCCCGGGACTAAGGGGAGAGACCCAGTACTTC.

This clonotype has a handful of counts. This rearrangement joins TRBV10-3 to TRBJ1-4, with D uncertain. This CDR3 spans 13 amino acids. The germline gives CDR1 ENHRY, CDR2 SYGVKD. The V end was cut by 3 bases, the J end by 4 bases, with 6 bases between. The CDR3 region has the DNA TGTGCCATCAGTGAACGAATTAATGAAAAACTGTTTTTT. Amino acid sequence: CAISERINEKLFF.

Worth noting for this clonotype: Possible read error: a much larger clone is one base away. The CDR3 DNA follows: TGCAGTGCCGCCCGACAGGGGCGTTCCTACGAGCAGTTCTTC. This gives the protein CSAARQGRSYEQFF. The chain couples TRBV20-1 to TRBJ2-1; TRBD1 matches 8 bases. CDR3 length: 14 residues. V shed 6 bases, J shed 10 bases, and the junction held 14 bases outside the gene matches. The germline CDR1 and CDR2 sequences are DFQATT and SNEGSKA (reference sequence).

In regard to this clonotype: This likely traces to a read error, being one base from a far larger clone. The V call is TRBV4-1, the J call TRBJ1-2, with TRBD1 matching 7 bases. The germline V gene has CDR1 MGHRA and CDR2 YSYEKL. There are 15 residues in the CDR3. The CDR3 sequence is CTSSSRQGNNYGYTF. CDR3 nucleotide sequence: TGCACCAGCAGCAGCAGACAGGGCAATAACTATGGCTACACCTTC.

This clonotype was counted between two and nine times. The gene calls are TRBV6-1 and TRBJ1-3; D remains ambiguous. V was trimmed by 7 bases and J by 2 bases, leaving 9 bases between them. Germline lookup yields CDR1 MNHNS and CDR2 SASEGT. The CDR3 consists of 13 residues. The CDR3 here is CASIPAAGNTIYF. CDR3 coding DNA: TGTGCCAGCATCCCGGCAGCTGGAAACACCATATATTTT.